Below are 8 T cell receptor beta chains sequenced from a single sample in a study of T cells after yellow fever vaccination. TCRdb reanalysed the 5' RACE reads using MiXCR and keeps one entry per CDR3 protein. Among 300,000 to 350,000 distinct CDR3 sequences, approximately 4% were seen once, and the ten largest hold approximately 20%. The sample consisted of PBMCs, taken 15 days after the yellow fever booster vaccination. Every receptor here comes from a man younger than 35 who received the YFV17D yellow fever vaccine.

This clonotype was found many times. The chain is built from TRBV7-9 and TRBJ1-1, with 8 bases identical to TRBD1. Germline CDR1 SEHNR, CDR2 FQNEAQ (reference sequence). Trimming took 4 bases from V and 10 from J; bases not matched to a gene: 5. The CDR3 has 12 residues. The CDR3 is CASSSRQGRAFF. In DNA form, the CDR3 reads TGTGCCAGCAGCTCTCGACAGGGGCGAGCTTTCTTT.

This clonotype came up a few times. The rearrangement joins TRBV5-6 to TRBJ2-7; no clear D gene. The CDR3 loop spans 13 amino acids. The germline gives CDR1 SGHDT, CDR2 YYEEEE. Trimming cost V 4 bases and J 2 bases, with 10 bases left between them. The DNA for the CDR3 is TGTGCCAGCAGCCTCTACACGGCCTACGAGCAGTACTTC. Translated: CASSLYTAYEQYF.

The chain joins TRBV7-9 to TRBJ2-1; 7 nucleotides line up with TRBD2. V was pared by 0 bases and J by 1 base, with 3 bases of the junction left unmatched. CDR3 length equals 16 residues. Germline CDR1 reads SEHNR; CDR2 reads FQNEAQ (reference sequence). The CDR3 nucleotides are TGTGCCAGCAGCTTAGCAGGCGGGAGATCCTACAATGAGCAGTTCTTC. It codes for CASSLAGGRSYNEQFF.

This clonotype was detected ten times or more. In nucleotides, the CDR3 is TGCAGTGCTAGTTCGTCCGGGGGCGCGGACACCATATATTTT. This codes for CSASSSGGADTIYF. V gene TRBV20-1 combines with J gene TRBJ1-3; tentative D call: TRBD1 (6 bases). The CDR3 extends over 14 amino acids. Germline V CDR1 and CDR2: DFQATT, SNEGSKA (reference sequence). Trimming shortened V by 3 bases and J by 8 bases, and 17 bases separated the two germline ends.

This clonotype was seen a few times. The rearrangement uses TRBV20-1 and TRBJ2-3, with 8 bases fitting TRBD2. V lost 5 bases to trimming and J lost 6 bases; unmatched junction nucleotides: 10. CDR3 length: 14 residues. Germline V gives CDR1 DFQATT, CDR2 SNEGSKA (reference sequence). Here the CDR3 DNA reads TGCAGTGCTGGTGCGGGGGGCGCCTCCGATACGCAGTATTTT. It yields the protein CSAGAGGASDTQYF.

The CDR3 sequence: CASSQDRGPYGYTF. In DNA, the CDR3 is TGCGCCAGCAGCCAAGATCGGGGGCCTTATGGCTACACCTTC. The J gene is TRBJ1-2, the V gene TRBV4-1, with D perhaps TRBD1 (6 bases). The CDR3 sequence is 14 residues long. Trimming cost V 0 bases and J 5 bases, with 10 bases left between them. Germline CDR1 MGHRA, CDR2 YSYEKL.

This clonotype was observed at least ten times. The rearrangement links TRBV15 to TRBJ2-5; 11 positions agree with TRBD2. CDR1 and CDR2 (germline): LNHNV, YYDKDF (reference sequence). V was pared by 6 bases and J by 3 bases, with 0 bases of the junction left unmatched. CDR3 length: 13 amino acids. CDR3 amino acids: CATRLAGEETQYF. The CDR3 DNA reads TGTGCCACCAGACTAGCGGGGGAAGAGACCCAGTACTTC.

This clonotype was counted ten times or more. The chain employs TRBV20-1 and TRBJ1-1; tentative D call: TRBD1 (5 bases). Germline V lookup: CDR1 DFQATT, CDR2 SNEGSKA (reference sequence). The CDR3 covers 16 residues. V lost 3 bases to trimming and J lost 0 bases, with 17 bases between them. This chain's CDR3 is CSARDYGAALNTEAFF. In DNA, the CDR3 is TGCAGTGCTAGGGATTACGGGGCCGCGTTGAACACTGAAGCTTTCTTT.